A selection of T cell receptor beta chains follows, all from one sample in a study of regulatory T cells in long-lasting Graves disease. One entry per CDR3 protein results from TCRdb running MiXCR on the multiplex PCR reads. Here the sample spans fewer than 550,000 distinct CDR3 sequences, roughly 21% being singletons. This specimen consisted of peripheral blood mononuclear cells (PBMCs), obtained when the disease was refractory, from a patient treated with antithyroid drugs. The receptors shown here come from a female donor with Graves disease. Each CDR3 is given with its conserved first and last residue. D genes are given only for firm matches. Clone size is stated in some rows and not others, as once, few, many or a class when expanded.

j_call: TRBJ2-3
d_call: -
v_call: TRBV29-1
clone_size: -
cdr3_length: 14
cdr3_aa: CSSKWGPVQGTQYF
cdr3_nt: TGCAGCTCCAAGTGGGGGCCCGTTCAGGGAACGCAGTATTTT

j_call: TRBJ2-5
d_call: -
v_call: TRBV19
clone_size: -
cdr3_length: 13
cdr3_aa: CASSIAVVETQYF
cdr3_nt: TGTGCCAGTAGTATAGCCGTGGTCGAGACCCAGTACTTC

j_call: TRBJ2-5
d_call: TRBD2
v_call: TRBV20-1
clone_size: few
cdr3_length: 16
cdr3_aa: CSASGTSGRAAETQYF
cdr3_nt: TGCAGTGCTAGCGGGACTAGCGGGAGGGCCGCTGAGACCCAGTACTTC

j_call: TRBJ2-4
d_call: -
v_call: TRBV5-1
clone_size: few
cdr3_length: 15
cdr3_aa: CASSFSGGIRDIQYF
cdr3_nt: TGCGCCAGCAGCTTCTCCGGCGGGATTCGGGACATTCAGTACTTC

j_call: TRBJ1-1
d_call: TRBD1
v_call: TRBV5-1
clone_size: few
cdr3_length: 18
cdr3_aa: CASSSGQGSWKVNTEAFF
cdr3_nt: TGCGCCAGCAGCTCGGGACAGGGGTCATGGAAAGTGAACACTGAAGCTTTCTTT

j_call: TRBJ2-7
d_call: TRBD1
v_call: TRBV12-3/TRBV12-4
clone_size: few
cdr3_length: 15
cdr3_aa: CASSFGDRMTYEQYF
cdr3_nt: TGTGCCAGCAGCTTCGGGGACAGGATGACCTACGAGCAGTACTTC

j_call: TRBJ1-5
d_call: TRBD1
v_call: TRBV7-8
clone_size: -
cdr3_length: 16
cdr3_aa: CASSLYGGTGEQPQHF
cdr3_nt: TGTGCCAGCAGCTTATACGGGGGGACAGGGGAACAGCCCCAGCATTTT

j_call: TRBJ2-5
d_call: -
v_call: TRBV20-1
clone_size: once
cdr3_length: 15
cdr3_aa: CSARVSRGIAETQYF
cdr3_nt: TGCAGTGCTAGAGTTAGCAGGGGTATAGCTGAGACCCAGTACTTC

j_call: TRBJ2-2
d_call: -
v_call: TRBV20-1
clone_size: -
cdr3_length: 15
cdr3_aa: CSARPRLGNTGELFF
cdr3_nt: TGCAGTGCTAGACCCCGACTAGGGAACACCGGGGAGCTGTTTTTT

j_call: TRBJ2-1
d_call: -
v_call: TRBV28
clone_size: few
cdr3_length: 16
cdr3_aa: CASSLSQRGYYNEQFF
cdr3_nt: TGTGCCAGCAGTTTATCTCAGCGCGGATACTACAATGAGCAGTTCTTC

j_call: TRBJ2-5
d_call: -
v_call: TRBV10-3
clone_size: -
cdr3_length: 13
cdr3_aa: CAISAREEETQYF
cdr3_nt: TGTGCCATCAGTGCTCGGGAAGAGGAGACCCAGTACTTC

j_call: TRBJ2-2
d_call: -
v_call: TRBV28
clone_size: -
cdr3_length: 13
cdr3_aa: CATGGLDTGELFF
cdr3_nt: TGTGCCACCGGAGGGCTAGACACCGGGGAGCTGTTTTTT

j_call: TRBJ1-1
d_call: TRBD1
v_call: TRBV7-9
clone_size: -
cdr3_length: 16
cdr3_aa: CASSLGIDRVRVEAFF
cdr3_nt: TGTGCCAGCAGCTTAGGGATCGACAGGGTTCGCGTAGAAGCTTTCTTT

j_call: TRBJ2-7
d_call: -
v_call: TRBV20-1
clone_size: -
cdr3_length: 13
cdr3_aa: CSASGQLTYEQYF
cdr3_nt: TGCAGTGCTAGCGGACAGCTAACCTACGAGCAGTACTTC

j_call: TRBJ1-5
d_call: -
v_call: TRBV30
clone_size: few
cdr3_length: 13
cdr3_aa: CAWSYRDHQPQHF
cdr3_nt: TGTGCCTGGAGTTACAGGGACCATCAGCCCCAGCATTTT

j_call: TRBJ2-3
d_call: -
v_call: TRBV11-2
clone_size: few
cdr3_length: 11
cdr3_aa: CASSKGDTQYF
cdr3_nt: TGTGCCAGCAGCAAGGGAGATACGCAGTATTTT

j_call: TRBJ2-7
d_call: -
v_call: TRBV18
clone_size: few
cdr3_length: 15
cdr3_aa: CASSPGTVSSYEQYF
cdr3_nt: TGTGCCAGCTCACCGGGGACGGTTAGCTCCTACGAGCAGTACTTC

j_call: TRBJ1-4
d_call: -
v_call: TRBV3-1
clone_size: many
cdr3_length: 12
cdr3_aa: CASSRVREKLFF
cdr3_nt: TGTGCCAGCAGCCGGGTCAGAGAAAAACTGTTTTTT

j_call: TRBJ2-7
d_call: -
v_call: TRBV10-3
clone_size: many
cdr3_length: 13
cdr3_aa: CAARSEGTYEQYF
cdr3_nt: TGTGCCGCAAGATCCGAGGGGACTTACGAGCAGTACTTC

j_call: TRBJ2-7
d_call: -
v_call: TRBV30
clone_size: few
cdr3_length: 12
cdr3_aa: CAWGGISYEQYF
cdr3_nt: TGTGCCTGGGGCGGGATCTCCTACGAGCAGTACTTC

j_call: TRBJ2-7
d_call: -
v_call: TRBV6-5
clone_size: -
cdr3_length: 15
cdr3_aa: CASSYSAEPPLEQYF
cdr3_nt: TGTGCCAGCAGTTACTCCGCGGAGCCACCACTCGAGCAGTACTTC

j_call: TRBJ2-5
d_call: TRBD2
v_call: TRBV6-2/TRBV6-3
clone_size: -
cdr3_length: 18
cdr3_aa: CASSQRLAGVVGGETQYF
cdr3_nt: TGTGCCAGCAGTCAGAGACTAGCGGGAGTAGTCGGGGGAGAGACCCAGTACTTC

j_call: TRBJ2-5
d_call: -
v_call: TRBV28
clone_size: many
cdr3_length: 14
cdr3_aa: CASNAGPGRETQYF
cdr3_nt: TGTGCCAGCAATGCTGGACCCGGCAGGGAGACCCAGTACTTC

j_call: TRBJ1-2
d_call: -
v_call: TRBV2
clone_size: many
cdr3_length: 15
cdr3_aa: CASSASAVTSYGYTF
cdr3_nt: TGTGCCAGCAGTGCGTCAGCGGTTACATCCTATGGCTACACCTTC

j_call: TRBJ2-7
d_call: TRBD1
v_call: TRBV7-9
clone_size: -
cdr3_length: 15
cdr3_aa: CASSFSWDSTYEQYF
cdr3_nt: TGTGCCAGCAGCTTTTCCTGGGACAGCACCTACGAGCAGTACTTC

j_call: TRBJ2-3
d_call: -
v_call: TRBV3-1
clone_size: -
cdr3_length: 15
cdr3_aa: CASSQLGLGGDTQYF
cdr3_nt: TGTGCCAGCAGCCAACTCGGCCTGGGTGGAGATACGCAGTATTTT

j_call: TRBJ1-5
d_call: -
v_call: TRBV27
clone_size: many
cdr3_length: 14
cdr3_aa: CASSFRDSNQPQHF
cdr3_nt: TGTGCCAGCAGTTTTAGGGATAGCAATCAGCCCCAGCATTTT

j_call: TRBJ2-2
d_call: TRBD2
v_call: TRBV5-4
clone_size: -
cdr3_length: 17
cdr3_aa: CASSPRTSGANTGELFF
cdr3_nt: TGTGCCAGCAGCCCTAGGACTAGCGGGGCGAACACCGGGGAGCTGTTTTTT

j_call: TRBJ2-5
d_call: -
v_call: TRBV7-3
clone_size: many
cdr3_length: 13
cdr3_aa: CASSLASLETQYF
cdr3_nt: TGTGCCAGCAGCTTAGCTTCGTTAGAGACCCAGTACTTC